The rows below give T cell receptor beta chains drawn from one sample of a study of OX40 agonist ivuxolimab in advanced cancers. Measured with immunoSEQ multiplex PCR; TCRdb has only the in-frame clones, and not every one. The profile covers 9,000 to 13,000 clones, with 79% appearing a single time and roughly 40% taken by the ten largest. The sequenced sample was CD4+ or CD8+ T cells sorted from blood, obtained in a trial of the OX40 agonist ivuxolimab. These receptors were obtained from an adult with an advanced solid tumor such as melanoma, head and neck, liver or kidney cancer. The CDR3 runs from the conserved cysteine through the conserved F or W. Fields, in order: CDR3 DNA, CDR3 protein, J gene, CDR3 length, clone size, V gene, D gene. A D gene is named only where the DNA matches it firmly. Size tells how often a clone was seen (once, few, many) or the class of an expanded clone, and some rows leave it out.

cdr3_nt: TGTGCCAGCAGCCAAGGGGGAGTGGGGGGGCCTCGGGATACGCAGTATTTT; cdr3_aa: CASSQGGVGGPRDTQYF; j_call: TRBJ2-3; cdr3_length: 17; clone_size: once; v_call: TRBV4-2; d_call: .
cdr3_nt: TGTGCCAGCAGCTTAGGGGTCACTGAAGCTTTCTTT; cdr3_aa: CASSLGVTEAFF; j_call: TRBJ1-1; cdr3_length: 12; clone_size: .; v_call: TRBV7-9; d_call: .
cdr3_nt: TGCGCCAGCAGCCAAGATGGTTACGGAAACACCATATATTTT; cdr3_aa: CASSQDGYGNTIYF; j_call: TRBJ1-3; cdr3_length: 14; clone_size: .; v_call: TRBV4-3; d_call: .
cdr3_nt: TGTGCCAGCAGCCCCACCGGGACAGGAAATCAGCCCCAGCATTTT; cdr3_aa: CASSPTGTGNQPQHF; j_call: TRBJ1-5; cdr3_length: 15; clone_size: few; v_call: TRBV9; d_call: TRBD1
cdr3_nt: TGTGCCAGCAGCTGGACTAGCGGCCATCAGGACGAGCAGTACTTC; cdr3_aa: CASSWTSGHQDEQYF; j_call: TRBJ2-7; cdr3_length: 15; clone_size: .; v_call: TRBV7-2; d_call: TRBD2
cdr3_nt: TGTGCCAGTACCAGTATGGGTCCGAACACTGAAGCTTTCTTT; cdr3_aa: CASTSMGPNTEAFF; j_call: TRBJ1-1; cdr3_length: 14; clone_size: .; v_call: TRBV19; d_call: .
cdr3_nt: TGTGCCAGTAGTAGATTCGGACTAGCTGGGGCCAACGTCCTGACTTTC; cdr3_aa: CASSRFGLAGANVLTF; j_call: TRBJ2-6; cdr3_length: 16; clone_size: .; v_call: TRBV19; d_call: TRBD2
cdr3_nt: TGTGCCAGCAGCTTTGACAGGGGAGGATCAACAGATACGCAGTATTTT; cdr3_aa: CASSFDRGGSTDTQYF; j_call: TRBJ2-3; cdr3_length: 16; clone_size: .; v_call: TRBV7-3; d_call: TRBD1
cdr3_nt: TGTGCCTGGTCCAGGGGGACTGGGGCCAACGTCCTGACTTTC; cdr3_aa: CAWSRGTGANVLTF; j_call: TRBJ2-6; cdr3_length: 14; clone_size: .; v_call: TRBV30; d_call: TRBD1
cdr3_nt: TGTGCCAGCAGTGGGCCAGAAGATAATGCCGGGGGCAATCAGCCCCAGCATTTT; cdr3_aa: CASSGPEDNAGGNQPQHF; j_call: TRBJ1-5; cdr3_length: 18; clone_size: .; v_call: TRBV25-1; d_call: .
cdr3_nt: TGTGCCAACAAACAGGGTATGGGTGACACCGGGGAGCTGTTTTTT; cdr3_aa: CANKQGMGDTGELFF; j_call: TRBJ2-2; cdr3_length: 15; clone_size: .; v_call: TRBV30; d_call: .
cdr3_nt: TGTGCCACCCGGTTTAAAGGGCGGGACAATGAGCAGTTCTTC; cdr3_aa: CATRFKGRDNEQFF; j_call: TRBJ2-1; cdr3_length: 14; clone_size: .; v_call: TRBV15; d_call: .